One sample yielded the 8 T cell receptor beta chains listed below, sequenced in a study of blood T cell repertoires in COVID-19. Method: immunoSEQ multiplex PCR; TCRdb's copy keeps in-frame clones and lacks some. Of a few hundred thousand clones listed, around 90% are singletons. Input material: peripheral blood. All receptors derive from a man between 18 and 35 years old with COVID-19, enrolled during active disease.

This clone was recorded a few times. The chain uses TRBV6-1 and TRBJ2-7, with D maybe TRBD1 (5 bases). The germline V and J ends were trimmed by 0 bases and 2 bases, with 8 bases remaining between them. Per germline, CDR1 MNHNS and CDR2 SASEGT. This CDR3 is 14 amino acids long. CDR3 DNA: TGTGCCAGCAGTGAAGCCAGGGTCACCTACGAGCAGTACTTC. Amino acids: CASSEARVTYEQYF.

The chain has TRBV2 and TRBJ2-7; 8 nucleotides match TRBD2. Trimming removed 8 bases from V and 3 bases from J; junction bases left unmatched: 6. Germline V gene data show CDR1 as SNHLY and CDR2 as FYNNEI. This CDR3 region has 13 residues. In DNA, the CDR3 is TGTGCCAGCGAGCGGGAGCGACTCTACGAGCAGTACTTC. Encoded protein: CASERERLYEQYF.

This CDR3 is CASSRSTPGLAYEQYF. The CDR3 DNA sequence: TGTGCCAGCTCGCGTAGTACACCGGGACTAGCGTACGAGCAGTACTTC. This chain uses TRBV18 with TRBJ2-7; 10 bases fit TRBD2. The CDR3 runs to 16 residues. Germline lookup yields CDR1 KGHSH and CDR2 LQKENI. The ends lost 6 bases at V and 4 bases at J; junction bases unmatched: 12.

The chain is built from TRBV24-1 and TRBJ2-7; 9 bases agree with TRBD1. J lost 3 bases, V lost 3 bases, and 5 bases had no gene match. The CDR3 spans 15 residues. Germline lookup yields CDR1 KGHDR and CDR2 SFDVKD. The CDR3 DNA reads as TGTGCCACCAGTGATCCCGGGACAGGGAACTACGAGCAGTACTTC. The encoded protein is CATSDPGTGNYEQYF.

The chain recombines TRBV5-1 with TRBJ2-2, with D possibly TRBD2 on 5 matching bases. CDR1 is SGHRS and CDR2 is YFSETQ in the germline V gene. V was shortened by 0 bases and J by 7 bases, with 25 bases between the two germline ends. The CDR3 has 19 residues. The CDR3 sequence is CASSLALIAPGGMNGELFF. In DNA form, the CDR3 reads TGCGCCAGCAGCTTGGCCCTAATAGCGCCAGGAGGAATGAACGGGGAGCTGTTTTTT. The complete variable domain, with remaining parts taken from reference TRBV5-1 and TRBJ2-2, reads KAGVTQTPRYLIKTRGQQVTLSCSPISGHRSVSWYQQTPGQGLQFLFEYFSETQRNKGNFPGRFSGRQFSNSRSEMNVSTLELGDSALYLCASSLALIAPGGMNGELFFGEGSRLTVL.

The chain carries TRBV19 and TRBJ1-1; a weak D match, TRBD1 (6 bases). Per the germline V gene, CDR1 is LNHDA and CDR2 is SQIVND (reference sequence). CDR3 length: 14 amino acids. The V gene lost 1 base and the J gene lost 0 bases, with 6 bases spanning the gap. The DNA of the CDR3 is TGTGCCAGTAGTATAGGGACAGTGAACACTGAAGCTTTCTTT. As protein: CASSIGTVNTEAFF.

CDR3 coding DNA: TGTGCCAGCAGCCAAGGCCCGCGCGGGGGGCACTACGAGCAGTACTTC. Protein: CASSQGPRGGHYEQYF. The J gene is TRBJ2-7, the V gene TRBV3-1 (or the pseudogene TRBV3-2), with 8 positions matching TRBD2. Losses at the gene ends were 1 base for V and 3 bases for J; bases not matched to a gene: 8. From germline, CDR1 is LGHDT and CDR2 YNNKEL (reference sequence). CDR3 length: 16 amino acids.

The V gene is TRBV6-5, the J gene TRBJ2-1, with a tentative D call TRBD2 (6 bases). CDR1 MNHEY and CDR2 SVGAGI come from the germline V gene. The CDR3 length is 12 residues. V was pared by 6 bases and J by 7 bases, with 10 bases between. DNA for the CDR3: TGTGCCAGCAGCTTTGGGGGGAATGAGCAGTTCTTC. Translating gives CASSFGGNEQFF.